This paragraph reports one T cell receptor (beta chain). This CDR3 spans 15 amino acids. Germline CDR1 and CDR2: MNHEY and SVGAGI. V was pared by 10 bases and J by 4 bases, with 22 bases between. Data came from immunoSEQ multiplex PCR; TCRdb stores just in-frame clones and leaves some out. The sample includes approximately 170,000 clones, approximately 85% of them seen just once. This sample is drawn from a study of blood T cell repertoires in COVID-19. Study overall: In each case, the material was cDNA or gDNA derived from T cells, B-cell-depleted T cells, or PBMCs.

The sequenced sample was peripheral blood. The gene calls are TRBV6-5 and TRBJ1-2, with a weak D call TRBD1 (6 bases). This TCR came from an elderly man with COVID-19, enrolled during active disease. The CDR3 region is CATGGSPGHSYGYTF. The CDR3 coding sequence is TGTGCCACCGGGGGGTCCCCGGGACATAGCTATGGCTACACCTTC.